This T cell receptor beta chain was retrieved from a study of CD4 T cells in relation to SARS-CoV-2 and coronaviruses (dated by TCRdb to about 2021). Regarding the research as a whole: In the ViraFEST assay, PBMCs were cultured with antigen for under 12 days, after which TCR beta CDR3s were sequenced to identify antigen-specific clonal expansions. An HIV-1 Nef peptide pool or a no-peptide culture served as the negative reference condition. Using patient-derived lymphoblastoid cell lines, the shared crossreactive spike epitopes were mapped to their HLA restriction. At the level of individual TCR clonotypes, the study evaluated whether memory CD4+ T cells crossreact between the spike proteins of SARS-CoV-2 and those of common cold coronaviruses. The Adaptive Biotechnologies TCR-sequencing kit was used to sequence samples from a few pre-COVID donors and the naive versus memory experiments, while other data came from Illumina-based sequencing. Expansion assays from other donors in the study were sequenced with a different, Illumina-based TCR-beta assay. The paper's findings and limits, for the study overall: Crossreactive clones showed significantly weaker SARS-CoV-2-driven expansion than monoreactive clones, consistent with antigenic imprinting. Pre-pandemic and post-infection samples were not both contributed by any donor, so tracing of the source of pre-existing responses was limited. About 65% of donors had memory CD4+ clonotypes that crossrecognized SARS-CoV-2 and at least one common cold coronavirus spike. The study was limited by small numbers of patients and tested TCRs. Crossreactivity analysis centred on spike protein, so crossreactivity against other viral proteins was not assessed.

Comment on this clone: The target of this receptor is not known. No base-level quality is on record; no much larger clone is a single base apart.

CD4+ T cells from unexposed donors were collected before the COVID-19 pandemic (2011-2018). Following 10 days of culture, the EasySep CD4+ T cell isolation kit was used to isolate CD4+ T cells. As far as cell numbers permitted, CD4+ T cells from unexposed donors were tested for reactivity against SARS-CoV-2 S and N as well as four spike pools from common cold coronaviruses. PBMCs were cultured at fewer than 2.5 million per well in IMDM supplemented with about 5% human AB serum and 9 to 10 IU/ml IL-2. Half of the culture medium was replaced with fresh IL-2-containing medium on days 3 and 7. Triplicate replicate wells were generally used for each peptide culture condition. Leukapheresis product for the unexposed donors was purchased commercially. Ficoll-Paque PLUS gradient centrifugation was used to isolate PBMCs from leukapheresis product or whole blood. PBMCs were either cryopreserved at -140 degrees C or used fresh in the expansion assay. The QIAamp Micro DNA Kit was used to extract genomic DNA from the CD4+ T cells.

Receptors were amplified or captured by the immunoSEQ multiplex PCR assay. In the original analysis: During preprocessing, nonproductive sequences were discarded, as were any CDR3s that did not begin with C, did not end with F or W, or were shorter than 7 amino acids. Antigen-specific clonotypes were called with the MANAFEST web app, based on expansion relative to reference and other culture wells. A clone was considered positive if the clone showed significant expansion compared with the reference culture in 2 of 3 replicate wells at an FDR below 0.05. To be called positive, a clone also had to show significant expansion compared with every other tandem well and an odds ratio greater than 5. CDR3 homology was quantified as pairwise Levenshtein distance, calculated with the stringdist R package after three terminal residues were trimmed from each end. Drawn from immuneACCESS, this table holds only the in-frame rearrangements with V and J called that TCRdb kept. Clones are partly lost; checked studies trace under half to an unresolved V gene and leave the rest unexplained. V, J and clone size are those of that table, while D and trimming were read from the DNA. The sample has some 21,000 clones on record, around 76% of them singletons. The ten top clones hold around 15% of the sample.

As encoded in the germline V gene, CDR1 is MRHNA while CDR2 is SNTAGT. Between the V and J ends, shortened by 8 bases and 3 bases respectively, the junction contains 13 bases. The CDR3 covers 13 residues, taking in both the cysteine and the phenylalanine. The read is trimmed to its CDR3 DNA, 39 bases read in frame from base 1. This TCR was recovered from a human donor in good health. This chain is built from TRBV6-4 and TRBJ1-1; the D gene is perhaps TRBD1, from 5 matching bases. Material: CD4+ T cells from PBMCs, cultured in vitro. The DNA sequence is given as TGTGCCAGCCGACAGCAGAGGGACACTGAAGCTTTCTTT. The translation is CASRQQRDTEAFF.